A single sample gave rise to the 25 T cell receptor beta chains below, sequenced in a study of T cell changes during pregnancy in multiple sclerosis. The protocol was immunoSEQ multiplex PCR, while the TCRdb copy is restricted to in-frame clones and leaves out a portion. Among approximately 60,000 clones, over 85% were seen once, and the ten largest hold 0.36%. The input for sequencing was CD4+ T cells from peripheral blood mononuclear cells, taken before pregnancy. The receptors here all came from a female donor with multiple sclerosis, enrolled in a pregnancy study.

The J gene is TRBJ2-7, the V gene TRBV5-6; tentative D call: TRBD2 (6 bases). This CDR3 spans 16 amino acids. Between the trimmed V and J ends, which lost 0 bases and 3 bases, there was a span of 16 bases. Germline-derived CDR1 and CDR2 are SGHDT and YYEEEE. The CDR3 region is CASSLERGSASYEQYF. CDR3 sequence (DNA): TGTGCCAGCAGCTTGGAACGGGGGTCTGCAAGCTACGAGCAGTACTTC.

V and J are TRBV2 and TRBJ1-5; unclear D gene. CDR3 length equals 15 residues. V lost 0 bases and J lost 1, with 7 bases in between. CDR1 SNHLY and CDR2 FYNNEI come from the germline V gene. The CDR3 DNA reads as TGTGCCAGCAGTGAAGCTCGCGGGAGCAATCAGCCCCAGCATTTT. Translating gives CASSEARGSNQPQHF.

The chain joins TRBV7-9 to TRBJ2-1; 9 nucleotides line up with TRBD2. The V gene's germline CDR1 is SEHNR and CDR2 FQNEAQ (reference sequence). The CDR3 runs 15 residues. Trimming cost V 5 bases and J 7 bases; bases outside gene matches: 9. The CDR3 protein is CASSPLAGLRNEQFF. CDR3 bases: TGTGCCAGCAGCCCCCTAGCGGGGCTTAGGAATGAGCAGTTCTTC.

The rearrangement uses TRBV7-3 and TRBJ2-2; the match to TRBD1 covers 9 bases. This CDR3 is built from 16 residues. Looked up from germline, CDR1 is SGHTA and CDR2 is FQGTGA. V trimming: 5 bases; J trimming: 5 bases; junction bases outside the gene matches: 9. CDR3 bases: TGTGCCAGCAGCCTACAGGGGGCCGCGAGGACCGGGGAGCTGTTTTTT. Amino acid sequence: CASSLQGAARTGELFF. Variable domain in full (rest from reference TRBV7-3 and TRBJ2-2): GAGVSQTPSNKVTEKGKYVELRCDPISGHTALYWYRQSLGQGPEFLIYFQGTGAADDSGLPNDRFFAVRPEGSVSTLKIQRTERGDSAVYLCASSLQGAARTGELFFGEGSRLTVL.

In this sample, this clone turned up once. This chain joins TRBV7-9 and TRBJ2-3; 7 bases fit TRBD2. This CDR3 is 13 amino acids long. Germline assignment: CDR1 SEHNR and CDR2 FQNEAQ (reference sequence). V trimming: 2 bases; J trimming: 6 bases; junction bases outside the gene matches: 2. The CDR3 DNA reads TGTGCCAGCAGCTTACAACTAGCGGATACGCAGTATTTT. Its translation: CASSLQLADTQYF.

The rearrangement joins TRBV19 to TRBJ1-2, with TRBD1 as a possible D gene (6 bases). Per germline, CDR1 LNHDA and CDR2 SQIVND (reference sequence). This CDR3 is 14 amino acids long. Trimming removed 7 bases at V and 4 bases at J, with 16 bases between. The CDR3 DNA sequence: TGTGCCAGTAATGGAGGACAGACTTTCTATGGCTACACCTTC. It specifies CASNGGQTFYGYTF.

The rearrangement joins TRBV29-1 to TRBJ1-1; D is unresolved. This CDR3 spans 13 amino acids. V was clipped by 8 bases and J by 1 base, with 14 bases between them. The germline V gene encodes CDR1 SQVTM and CDR2 ANQGSEA. CDR3 sequence: CSTRWRGNTEAFF. The CDR3 DNA reads TGCAGCACCCGATGGCGGGGGAACACTGAAGCTTTCTTT.

This chain connects TRBV19 to TRBJ1-5; D is ambiguous. This CDR3 is 12 amino acids long. Germline CDR1 reads LNHDA; CDR2 reads SQIVND (reference sequence). With 0 bases removed from V and 11 bases from J, the gap between germline ends came to 8 bases. The CDR3 DNA follows: TGTGCCAGTAGTATAGACCCTAGGACCCAGCATTTT. It encodes CASSIDPRTQHF. The variable domain in full, with the rest retrieved from reference TRBV19 and TRBJ1-5, is DGGITQSPKYLFRKEGQNVTLSCEQNLNHDAMYWYRQDPGQGLRLIYYSQIVNDFQKGDIAEGYSVSREKKESFPLTVTSAQKNPTAFYLCASSIDPRTQHFGDGTRLSIL.

The rearrangement uses TRBV19 and TRBJ2-7; 10 nucleotides match TRBD1. CDR1 and CDR2 from the germline V gene are LNHDA and SQIVND (reference sequence). The CDR3 is 14 residues long. J lost 0 bases, V lost 6 bases, and 2 bases had no gene match. The CDR3 region has the DNA TGTGCCAGTAGGGGACAGGGGTACTCCTACGAGCAGTACTTC. Translating gives CASRGQGYSYEQYF.

CDR3 sequence reads: CASSDLPEPSGRETQYF. CDR3 in DNA: TGTGCCAGCAGTGACTTACCAGAACCTAGCGGGAGGGAGACCCAGTACTTC. V is TRBV6-4 and J is TRBJ2-5, with 11 nucleotides matching TRBD2. The CDR3 spans 17 residues. The germline gives CDR1 MRHNA, CDR2 SNTAGT. Germline trimming cut 1 base from V and 5 bases from J; bases unmatched to any gene: 9.

V is TRBV7-2 and J is TRBJ1-2; TRBD1 is a possible D gene (6 bases). The V end was cut by 4 bases, the J end by 7 bases, with 19 bases between. The germline V gene has CDR1 SGHTA and CDR2 FQGNSA. The CDR3 runs to 15 residues. CDR3 in amino acids: CASSYRDTRPPGYTF. CDR3 DNA: TGTGCCAGCAGCTACCGGGACACCCGACCTCCTGGCTACACCTTC.

This sequence joins TRBV28 and TRBJ1-1; 7 nucleotides line up with TRBD1. J was trimmed by 3 bases and V by 3 bases; bases with no gene match: 7. This CDR3 spans 15 amino acids. Germline loops: CDR1 MDHEN, CDR2 SYDVKM. The DNA for the CDR3 is TGTGCCAGCAGTTTTAAGGGGGCTTTACACACTGAAGCTTTCTTT. It specifies CASSFKGALHTEAFF.

The chain uses TRBV5-6 and TRBJ2-5; perhaps TRBD1 as D (6 bases). Germline CDR1 and CDR2: SGHDT and YYEEEE. The CDR3 extends over 16 amino acids. Trimming removed 4 bases at V and 5 bases at J, with 21 bases between. In DNA, the CDR3 is TGTGCCAGCAGCGATATCGAGATACAGGGTTTTGAGACCCAGTACTTC. Its protein is CASSDIEIQGFETQYF.

The chain employs TRBV6-6 and TRBJ1-1, with 8 bases identical to TRBD1. Germline assignment: CDR1 MNHNY and CDR2 SVGAGI (reference sequence). The junction had 10 bases not matched to a gene; V was cut back by 6 bases and J by 7 bases. This CDR3 spans 14 amino acids. CDR3 bases: TGTGCCAGCAGACCAAAAACAGGGGGGGTTGAAGCTTTCTTT. It specifies CASRPKTGGVEAFF.

A single count supports this clone. The rearrangement uses TRBV29-1 and TRBJ2-1; D unclear. Germline V gives CDR1 SQVTM, CDR2 ANQGSEA. CDR3 length: 13 amino acids. Trimming shortened V by 6 bases and J by 0 bases, and 9 bases separated the two germline ends. In DNA, the CDR3 is TGCAGCGTCCCCCGGAGCTCCTACAATGAGCAGTTCTTC. It encodes CSVPRSSYNEQFF.

The rearrangement links TRBV28 to TRBJ2-7, with 10 bases identical to TRBD2. Germline CDR1 is MDHEN and CDR2 is SYDVKM. Unmatched junction bases numbered 6, after V lost 6 bases and J lost 4 bases. The CDR3 sequence is 14 residues long. The chain's CDR3 is CASRTPSGSYEQYF. The CDR3 DNA reads as TGTGCCAGCAGAACCCCTAGCGGGAGTTACGAGCAGTACTTC.

The V call is TRBV7-2, the J call TRBJ2-5, with 14 nucleotides matching TRBD2. From germline, CDR1 is SGHTA and CDR2 FQGNSA. Unmatched junction bases numbered 4, after V lost 8 bases and J lost 2 bases. This CDR3 contains 15 residues. CDR3 protein: CASGTSGSSQETQYF. DNA of the CDR3: TGTGCCAGCGGGACTAGCGGGAGCAGTCAAGAGACCCAGTACTTC.

The chain employs TRBV4-2 and TRBJ2-7, with 12 nucleotides matching TRBD1. Germline loops: CDR1 LGHNA, CDR2 YNFKEQ. The junction had 8 bases not matched to a gene; V was cut back by 4 bases and J by 7 bases. The CDR3 sequence is 15 residues long. The DNA for the CDR3 is TGTGCCAGCAGCCTACCGGGACAGGGGGCGCGAGAGCAGTACTTC. Its protein is CASSLPGQGAREQYF.

The J gene is TRBJ2-1, the V gene TRBV4-2; 10 nucleotides align to TRBD2. V trimming: 5 bases; J trimming: 5 bases; junction bases outside the gene matches: 15. This CDR3 has 18 amino acids. Germline assignment: CDR1 LGHNA and CDR2 YNFKEQ. CDR3 loop: CASSWKVSGGTSDNEQFF. The CDR3 DNA reads TGTGCCAGCAGCTGGAAAGTGTCCGGGGGGACTAGCGACAATGAGCAGTTCTTC.

The rearrangement uses TRBV25-1 and TRBJ2-7; the match to TRBD1 covers 9 bases. This CDR3 is built from 14 residues. From germline, CDR1 is MGHDK and CDR2 SYGVNS. The V and J ends lost 4 bases and 7 bases, in that order; junction bases with no gene match: 8. CDR3: CASSALQGAGEQYF. CDR3 nucleotides: TGTGCCAGCAGTGCGCTACAGGGGGCGGGGGAGCAGTACTTC.

The chain joins TRBV10-3 to TRBJ1-5; 12 nucleotides align to TRBD1. V dropped 6 bases and J dropped 0; count of bases not matched to a gene: 9. Germline lookup yields CDR1 ENHRY and CDR2 SYGVKD. CDR3 size: 18 residues. CDR3 region: CAIRDRDRGLDSNQPQHF. The CDR3 bases are TGTGCCATCAGAGATCGGGACAGGGGGCTGGATAGCAATCAGCCCCAGCATTTT.

This sequence joins TRBV9 and TRBJ2-2; 7 bases map to TRBD1. Germline lookup yields CDR1 SGDLS and CDR2 YYNGEE. With 4 bases clipped from V and 2 bases from J, the junction kept 5 bases outside the gene matches. This CDR3 contains 15 residues. In nucleotides, the CDR3 is TGTGCCAGCAGCTCCCGACAGGGTAACACCGGGGAGCTGTTTTTT. Its protein is CASSSRQGNTGELFF.

V is TRBV5-1 and J is TRBJ2-5; D ambiguous. Germline assignment: CDR1 SGHRS and CDR2 YFSETQ. This CDR3 has 12 amino acids. The ends were cut back, 0 bases at V and 5 bases at J, with 5 bases in the middle. CDR3 coding DNA: TGCGCCAGCAGCTTGGTCGGGGAGACCCAGTACTTC. Protein: CASSLVGETQYF.

The chain has TRBV5-6 and TRBJ2-7; 9 nucleotides agree with TRBD2. CDR3 length: 17 residues. Germline V gene lookup returns CDR1 SGHDT and CDR2 YYEEEE. The J segment lost 4 bases and the V segment lost 4 bases, leaving 15 bases of the junction unmatched. The CDR3 region has the DNA TGTGCCAGCAGCCCGGCGGGAGGGCCGACGGGGAAATACGAGCAGTACTTC. This encodes CASSPAGGPTGKYEQYF. The full variable domain, its missing parts supplied by reference TRBV5-6 and TRBJ2-7, is DAGVTQSPTHLIKTRGQQVTLRCSPKSGHDTVSWYQQALGQGPQFIFQYYEEEERQRGNFPDRFSGHQFPNYSSELNVNALLLGDSALYLCASSPAGGPTGKYEQYFGPGTRLTVT.

This rearrangement joins TRBV5-4 to TRBJ2-3, with 8 bases matching TRBD2. The CDR3 is made up of 14 amino acids. V shed 2 bases, J shed 1 base, and the junction held 0 bases outside the gene matches. Germline CDR1 reads SGHNT; CDR2 reads YYREEE (reference sequence). CDR3 protein: CASSFGGGTDTQYF. As DNA, the CDR3 is TGTGCCAGCAGCTTCGGGGGGGGCACAGATACGCAGTATTTT.